This T cell receptor beta chain was documented in a study of OX40 agonist ivuxolimab in advanced cancers. Study overall: Partial responses occurred in three patients (one hepatocellular carcinoma, two cutaneous melanoma).

The CDR3 is 18 amino acids. Germline V gene lookup returns CDR1 PRHDT and CDR2 FYEKMQ (reference sequence). V gave up 5 bases and J gave up 5 bases, with 27 bases separating them. Clones were sequenced by immunoSEQ multiplex PCR, and TCRdb holds only the in-frame ones, with some missing. There are approximately 50,000 clones in the sample; about 85% occur only once, and approximately 0.8% lies in the top ten. Researchers took blood at baseline, on cycle 4 day 1, and on cycle 7 day 1. The receptor was derived from an adult with an advanced solid tumor such as melanoma, head and neck, liver or kidney cancer. The sequencing used CD4+ or CD8+ T cells sorted from blood, collected in a trial of the OX40 agonist ivuxolimab. The chain uses TRBV13 and TRBJ2-5; TRBD1 or TRBD2 may be the D gene (6 bases each). This chain's CDR3 is CASSITGTRRVGSETQYF. The CDR3 nucleotides read TGTGCCAGCAGCATCACCGGGACACGGAGGGTTGGGAGTGAGACCCAGTACTTC.